Included here is one T cell receptor beta chain sequence, with context. This clone was seen a few times. Its antigen is still unknown. No per-base quality is available; no much larger clone lies one base away. The CDR3 runs 15 amino acids, cysteine and phenylalanine included. The CDR3 DNA has 45 bases and is translated from base 1. V loses 4 bases of germline sequence and J loses 10 bases, and the interval between the two ends is 20 bases. Based on the germline V gene, the CDR1 and CDR2 sequences are MNHEY and SVGEGT. This sample is part of a study of blood T cell repertoires in COVID-19 (dated by TCRdb to 2020 to 2021). About the study as a whole: Samples from collaborators originated in the United States, Italy and Spain and spanned both the acute and convalescent phases of COVID-19. The material from the prospective study consisted of cDNA or gDNA derived from T cells, B-cell-depleted T cells, or PBMCs. The dataset comprised deeply sampled blood TCRbeta repertoires from subjects exposed to, actively infected with, or recovered from COVID-19. The repertoires were released in a freely available public database meant as a resource for research on the immune response to SARS-CoV-2. The samples were drawn from the first 160 participants of the ongoing ImmuneRACE study and from 950 to 1,500 subjects provided by 6 global collaborators. Sample metadata almost always included a de-identified subject ID, COVID-19 status, age in years and sex. Where HLA class I and class II types were available, the types were taken from metadata supplied by the sample provider, not from assay-based typing.

Another Seattle source contributed samples from volunteer blood donors who had recovered from COVID-19. Each collaborating institution followed its own protocols to collect whole blood in K2EDTA tubes. For TCRbeta analysis, collaborator samples were shipped as frozen whole blood, as isolated PBMCs, or as DNA extracted from either sample type. Overall results and qualifications from the work: The amount of clinical and demographic metadata varied by source and participant and was provided uncurated.

The immunoSEQ Assay, a bias-controlled multiplex PCR, was used to amplify TCRbeta CDR3 regions from genomic DNA. Per the source publication's procedure: Within the assay, amplification of reference gene primers was used to estimate how many nucleated cells each sample contained. To quantify the absolute abundance of each unique TCRbeta CDR3 rearrangement, sequence reads were collapsed and filtered. For each sample, productive Simpson clonality was calculated by taking the square root of Simpson's diversity index across productive rearrangements. Drawn from immuneACCESS, this table holds only the in-frame rearrangements with V and J called that TCRdb kept. Clones are partly lost; checked studies trace under half to an unresolved V gene and leave the rest unexplained. V and J calls plus clone size are reproduced from that table; the DNA served to infer D and trimming. The sample has some 180,000 clones on record, more than 75% of them singletons. Roughly 2% of the sample is in the top ten clones.

Recombination connected TRBV6-2 or TRBV6-3 to TRBJ2-1, with TRBD2 tentatively as D gene (6 bases match). The TCR was taken from a man in his forties or fifties who had recovered from COVID-19. Source material: peripheral blood. CDR3 protein: CASSSSLAPQREQFF. The nucleotides are TGTGCCAGCAGTTCGTCACTAGCCCCCCAGAGAGAGCAGTTCTTC.